This is a list of T cell receptor beta chains from one sample in a study of blood T cell repertoires in COVID-19. Method: immunoSEQ multiplex PCR; TCRdb's copy keeps in-frame clones and lacks some. The sample shows approximately 98,000 clones, 60% to 85% of them seen only once. The sample taken for sequencing was peripheral blood. The receptor source for this set is a woman aged 40 to 55 with acute or convalescent COVID-19. The CDR3 runs from the conserved cysteine through the conserved F or W.

j_call | v_call | cdr3_aa
TRBJ2-3 | TRBV15 | CATSGAGRPEGTQYF
TRBJ2-2 | TRBV11-3 | CASSPGLALGTGELFF
TRBJ1-5 | TRBV20-1 | CSASSGNSNQPQHF
TRBJ2-7 | TRBV5-6 | CASSHGTFPGGYEQYF
TRBJ1-6 | TRBV28 | CASDRIYSPLHF
TRBJ1-3 | TRBV2 | CASTFGGRNTIYF
TRBJ2-7 | TRBV30 | CAWSPGQVGSEQYF
TRBJ1-4 | TRBV5-1 | CASSPLTGQREKLFF
TRBJ2-1 | TRBV28 | CASSLTSGQANEQFF
TRBJ1-2 | TRBV7-9 | CASSLYNYGYTF
TRBJ1-1 | TRBV5-1 | CASRQGAGNTEAFF
TRBJ1-6 | TRBV30 | CAWSVQADSPLHF
TRBJ1-6 | TRBV6-5 | CASRPPTGLNSPLHF
TRBJ1-1 | TRBV2 | CASIGVDRVNTEAFF
TRBJ1-2 | TRBV6-5 | CASTRQGANYGYTF
TRBJ2-6 | TRBV6-5 | CASSYPSGSGANVLTF
TRBJ2-3 | TRBV5-1 | CASSRADYNTDTQYF
TRBJ2-3 | TRBV19 | CASSPDRGQADTQYF
TRBJ2-2 | TRBV5-3 | CARSLDQGVNTGELFF
TRBJ1-1 | TRBV2 | CASRGQGIIYTEAFF
TRBJ1-3 | TRBV25-1 | CASSDSGAGNTIYF
TRBJ2-5 | TRBV9 | CASAEEERGVQETQYF
TRBJ2-5 | TRBV7-9 | CASSLWTSGGLETQYF
TRBJ2-7 | TRBV19 | CASSTTSSYEQYF
TRBJ1-1 | TRBV7-3 | CASSPGQGYTEAFF
TRBJ2-6 | TRBV6-1 | CASSEGTAGANVLTF
TRBJ2-1 | TRBV19 | CASSIEIGLAGDNEQFF
TRBJ2-7 | TRBV7-9 | CASSHTSEGYEQYF
TRBJ2-5 | TRBV20-1 | CSASVTSGGLQETQYF
TRBJ2-1 | TRBV5-4 | CASSMGASGGNEQFF
TRBJ1-4 | TRBV2 | CASSTGLDEKLFF
TRBJ1-2 | TRBV19 | CASSISGENYGYTF
TRBJ1-3 | TRBV2 | CASSDQLENTIYF
TRBJ1-1 | TRBV2 | CASSRGTGENTEAFF
TRBJ2-7 | TRBV29-1 | CSVDPGQGLNEQYF
TRBJ2-3 | TRBV5-5 | CASSSSGIASTDTQYF
TRBJ2-3 | TRBV7-9 | CASSGALDTQYF
TRBJ2-7 | TRBV28 | CASSWTGVYEQYF
TRBJ2-1 | TRBV5-1 | CASSFMTSGAYNEQFF
TRBJ2-1 | TRBV29-1 | CSVPKGDSGVIEQFF
TRBJ1-5 | TRBV19 | CASSPLDRVNQPQHF
TRBJ2-3 | TRBV5-1 | CASSEGGLITDTQYF
TRBJ2-2 | TRBV4-3 | CASSQYGAMGATPSGELFF
TRBJ2-7 | TRBV5-1 | CASSLAYICWGLATLEQYF
TRBJ1-5 | TRBV7-9 | CASSLEGVNQPQHF
TRBJ1-2 | TRBV19 | CASSIGDYRGGYTF
TRBJ1-6 | TRBV5-6 | CASSLGGTYNSPLHF
TRBJ1-2 | TRBV19 | CASSRGATNYGYTF
TRBJ2-3 | TRBV19 | CASSVADTQYF
TRBJ2-3 | TRBV4-2 | CASSQDSVLDTQYF
TRBJ1-4 | TRBV5-4 | CASSGIGGATNEKLFF
TRBJ2-1 | TRBV7-6 | CASSLVPRSRGNEQFF
TRBJ2-3 | TRBV5-1 | CASSITLAGGTDTQYF
TRBJ2-3 | TRBV25-1 | CASSDSWDTPYF
TRBJ2-5 | TRBV24-1 | CATSDPAYQETQYF
TRBJ2-3 | TRBV7-9 | CASKAGTSGSAQYF
TRBJ2-7 | TRBV19 | CASSSPGQGSYEQYF